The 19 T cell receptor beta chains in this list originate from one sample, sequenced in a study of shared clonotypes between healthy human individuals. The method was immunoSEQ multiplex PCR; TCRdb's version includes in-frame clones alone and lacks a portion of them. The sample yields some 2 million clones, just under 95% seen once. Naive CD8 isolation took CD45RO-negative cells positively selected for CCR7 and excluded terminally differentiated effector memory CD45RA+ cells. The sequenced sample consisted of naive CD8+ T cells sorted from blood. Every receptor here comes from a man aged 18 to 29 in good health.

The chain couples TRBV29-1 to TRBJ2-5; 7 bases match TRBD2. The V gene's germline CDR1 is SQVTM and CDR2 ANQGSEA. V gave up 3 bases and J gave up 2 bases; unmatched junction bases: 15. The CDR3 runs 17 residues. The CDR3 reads CSVEGPREAPRQETQYF. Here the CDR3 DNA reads TGCAGCGTTGAGGGCCCCCGGGAGGCACCGAGGCAAGAGACCCAGTACTTC.

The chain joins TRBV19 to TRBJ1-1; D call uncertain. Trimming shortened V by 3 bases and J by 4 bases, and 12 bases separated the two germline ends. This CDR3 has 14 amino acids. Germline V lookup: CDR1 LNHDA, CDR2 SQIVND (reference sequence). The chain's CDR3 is CASSIFDRSTEAFF. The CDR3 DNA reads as TGTGCCAGTAGTATTTTCGACCGGAGCACTGAAGCTTTCTTT.

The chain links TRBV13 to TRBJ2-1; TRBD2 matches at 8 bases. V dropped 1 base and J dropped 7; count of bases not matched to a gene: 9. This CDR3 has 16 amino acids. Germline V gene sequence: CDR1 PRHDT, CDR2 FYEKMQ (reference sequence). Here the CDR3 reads CASSLEFSGEGNEQFF. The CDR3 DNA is TGTGCCAGCAGCTTAGAGTTTAGCGGGGAGGGAAATGAGCAGTTCTTC.

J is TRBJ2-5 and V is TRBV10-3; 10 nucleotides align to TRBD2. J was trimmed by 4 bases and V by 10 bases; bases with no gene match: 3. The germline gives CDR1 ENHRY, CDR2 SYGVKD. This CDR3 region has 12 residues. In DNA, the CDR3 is TGTGCCACCTCTAGCGGGGGAGAGACCCAGTACTTC. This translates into CATSSGGETQYF.

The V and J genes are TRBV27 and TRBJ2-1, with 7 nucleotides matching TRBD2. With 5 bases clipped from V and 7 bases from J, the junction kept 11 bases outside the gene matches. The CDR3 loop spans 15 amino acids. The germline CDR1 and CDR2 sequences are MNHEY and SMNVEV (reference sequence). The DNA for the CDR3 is TGTGCCAGCAGTCCCCTGGCGGGAGTGGTAAATGAGCAGTTCTTC. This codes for CASSPLAGVVNEQFF.

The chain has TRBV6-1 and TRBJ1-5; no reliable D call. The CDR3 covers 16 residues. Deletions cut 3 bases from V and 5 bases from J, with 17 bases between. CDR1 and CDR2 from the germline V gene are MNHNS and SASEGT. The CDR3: CASSEKTLFLHQPQHF. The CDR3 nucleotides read TGTGCCAGCAGTGAGAAGACACTTTTTCTCCATCAGCCCCAGCATTTT.

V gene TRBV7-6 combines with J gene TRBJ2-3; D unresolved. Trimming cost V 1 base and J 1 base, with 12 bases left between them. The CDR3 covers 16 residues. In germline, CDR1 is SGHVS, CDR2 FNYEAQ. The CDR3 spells CASSLEGGKGTDTQYF. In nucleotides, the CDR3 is TGTGCCAGCAGCTTAGAGGGTGGGAAGGGCACAGATACGCAGTATTTT.

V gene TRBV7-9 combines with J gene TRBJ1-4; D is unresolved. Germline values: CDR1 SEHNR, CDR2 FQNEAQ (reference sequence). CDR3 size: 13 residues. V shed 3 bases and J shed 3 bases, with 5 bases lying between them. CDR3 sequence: CASSFQPNEKLFF. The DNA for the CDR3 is TGTGCCAGCAGCTTCCAACCTAATGAAAAACTGTTTTTT.

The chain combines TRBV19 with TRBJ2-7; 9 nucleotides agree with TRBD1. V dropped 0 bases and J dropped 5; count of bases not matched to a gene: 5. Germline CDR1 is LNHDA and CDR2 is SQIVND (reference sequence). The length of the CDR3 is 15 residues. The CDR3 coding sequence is TGTGCCAGTAGTATAGATCCCACAGGGGGCCACGAGCAGTACTTC. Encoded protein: CASSIDPTGGHEQYF.

The DNA for the CDR3 is TGCAGCGTTGAAGGTCCCCTGGGGTACTCCTACGAGCAGTACTTC. This translates into CSVEGPLGYSYEQYF. This chain links TRBV29-1 with TRBJ2-7; D gene unclear. CDR1 is SQVTM and CDR2 is ANQGSEA in the germline V gene. The CDR3 spans 15 residues. Trimming took off 1 base at V and 0 bases at J, with 13 bases between the two ends.

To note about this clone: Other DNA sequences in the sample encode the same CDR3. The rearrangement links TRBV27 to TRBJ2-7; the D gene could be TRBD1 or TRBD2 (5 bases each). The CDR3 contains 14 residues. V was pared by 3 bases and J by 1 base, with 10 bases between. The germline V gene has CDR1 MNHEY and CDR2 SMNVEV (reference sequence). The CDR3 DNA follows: TGTGCCAGCAGTTTCCGGGACGGATCCTACGAGCAGTACTTC. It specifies CASSFRDGSYEQYF.

CDR3 nucleotide sequence: TGTGCCTGGAGTCGTCCGGGGGGGTATGAGCAGTTCTTC. This encodes CAWSRPGGYEQFF. The chain carries TRBV30 and TRBJ2-1; TRBD2 aligns across 8 bases. V gave up 2 bases and J gave up 8 bases; unmatched junction bases: 5. The germline gives CDR1 GTSNPN, CDR2 SVGIG (reference sequence). The CDR3 runs to 13 residues.

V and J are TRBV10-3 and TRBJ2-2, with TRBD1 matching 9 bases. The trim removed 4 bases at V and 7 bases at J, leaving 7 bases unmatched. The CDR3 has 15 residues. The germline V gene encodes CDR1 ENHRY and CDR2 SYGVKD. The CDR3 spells CAISGRQGEYGELFF. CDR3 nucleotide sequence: TGTGCCATCAGTGGTCGACAGGGGGAGTACGGGGAGCTGTTTTTT.

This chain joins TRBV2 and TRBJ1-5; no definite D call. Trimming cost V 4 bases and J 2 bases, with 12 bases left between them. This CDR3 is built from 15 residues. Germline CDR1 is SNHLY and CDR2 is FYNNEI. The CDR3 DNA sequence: TGTGCCAGCAGTGCCTACACTGACGGCAATCAGCCCCAGCATTTT. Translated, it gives CASSAYTDGNQPQHF. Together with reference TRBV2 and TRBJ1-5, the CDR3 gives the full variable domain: EPEVTQTPSHQVTQMGQEVILRCVPISNHLYFYWYRQILGQKVEFLVSFYNNEISEKSEIFDDQFSVERPDGSNFTLKIRSTKLEDSAMYFCASSAYTDGNQPQHFGDGTRLSIL.

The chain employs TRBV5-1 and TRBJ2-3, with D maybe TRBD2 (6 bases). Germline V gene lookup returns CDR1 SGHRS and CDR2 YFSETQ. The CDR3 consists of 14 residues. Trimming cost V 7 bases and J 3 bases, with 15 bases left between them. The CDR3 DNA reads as TGCGCCAGCGCGGGCCGGGGGAGTACAGATACGCAGTATTTT. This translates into CASAGRGSTDTQYF.

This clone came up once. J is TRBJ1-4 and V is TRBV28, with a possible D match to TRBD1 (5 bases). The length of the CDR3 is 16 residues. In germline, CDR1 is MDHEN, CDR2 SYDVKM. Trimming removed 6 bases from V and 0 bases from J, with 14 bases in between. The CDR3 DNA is TGTGCCAGCAGCCAGTGGGGGGAGACAACTAATGAAAAACTGTTTTTT. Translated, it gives CASSQWGETTNEKLFF.

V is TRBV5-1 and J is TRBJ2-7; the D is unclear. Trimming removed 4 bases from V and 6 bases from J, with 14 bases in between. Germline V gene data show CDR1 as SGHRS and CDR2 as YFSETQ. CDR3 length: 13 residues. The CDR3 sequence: CASSTRSLSEQYF. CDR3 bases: TGCGCCAGCAGCACCCGATCATTATCCGAGCAGTACTTC.

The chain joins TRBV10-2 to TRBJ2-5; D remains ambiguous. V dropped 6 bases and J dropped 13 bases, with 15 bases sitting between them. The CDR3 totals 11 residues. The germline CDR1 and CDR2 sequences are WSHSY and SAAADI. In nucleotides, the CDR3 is TGCGCCAGCAGAGAGATGGCGGTCTCGTACTTC. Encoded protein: CASREMAVSYF.

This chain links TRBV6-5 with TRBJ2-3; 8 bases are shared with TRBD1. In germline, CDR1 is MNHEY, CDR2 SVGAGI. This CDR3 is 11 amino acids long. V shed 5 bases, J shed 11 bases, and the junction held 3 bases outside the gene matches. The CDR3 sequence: CASSPGGEQYF. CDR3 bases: TGTGCCAGCAGTCCAGGGGGCGAGCAGTATTTT.